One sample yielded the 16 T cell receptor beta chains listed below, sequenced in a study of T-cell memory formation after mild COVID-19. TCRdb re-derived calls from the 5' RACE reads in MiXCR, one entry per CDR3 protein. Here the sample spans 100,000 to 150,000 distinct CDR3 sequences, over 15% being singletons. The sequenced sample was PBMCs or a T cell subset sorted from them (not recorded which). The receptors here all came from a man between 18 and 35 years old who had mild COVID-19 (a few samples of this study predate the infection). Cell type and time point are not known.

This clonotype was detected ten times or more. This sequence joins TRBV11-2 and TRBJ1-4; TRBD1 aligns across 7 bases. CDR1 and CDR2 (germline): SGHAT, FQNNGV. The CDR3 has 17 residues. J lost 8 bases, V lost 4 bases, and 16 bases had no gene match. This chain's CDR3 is CASSSRAGTEFREKLFF. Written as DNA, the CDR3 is TGTGCCAGCAGCTCCCGTGCCGGGACAGAGTTTAGGGAAAAACTGTTTTTT. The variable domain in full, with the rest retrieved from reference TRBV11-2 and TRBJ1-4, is EAGVAQSPRYKIIEKRQSVAFWCNPISGHATLYWYQQILGQGPKLLIQFQNNGVVDDSQLPKDRFSAERLKGVDSTLKIQPAKLEDSAVYLCASSSRAGTEFREKLFFGSGTQLSVL.

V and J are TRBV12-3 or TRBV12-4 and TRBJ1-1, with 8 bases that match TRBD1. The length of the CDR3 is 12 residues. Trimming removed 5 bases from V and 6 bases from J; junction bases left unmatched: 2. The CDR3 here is CASSIQGAEAFF. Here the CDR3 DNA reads TGTGCCAGCAGTATACAGGGGGCTGAAGCTTTCTTT.

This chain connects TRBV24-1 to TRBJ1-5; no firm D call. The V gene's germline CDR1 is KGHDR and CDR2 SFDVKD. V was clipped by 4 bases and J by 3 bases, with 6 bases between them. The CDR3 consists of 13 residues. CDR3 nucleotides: TGTGCCACCAGTGACCAGGACAATCAGCCCCAGCATTTT. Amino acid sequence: CATSDQDNQPQHF.

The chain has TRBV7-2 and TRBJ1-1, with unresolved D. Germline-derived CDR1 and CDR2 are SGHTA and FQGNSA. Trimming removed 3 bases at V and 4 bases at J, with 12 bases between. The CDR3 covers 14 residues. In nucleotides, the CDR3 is TGTGCCAGCAGCTTGGTTTGGGATAGCACTGAAGCTTTCTTT. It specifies CASSLVWDSTEAFF.

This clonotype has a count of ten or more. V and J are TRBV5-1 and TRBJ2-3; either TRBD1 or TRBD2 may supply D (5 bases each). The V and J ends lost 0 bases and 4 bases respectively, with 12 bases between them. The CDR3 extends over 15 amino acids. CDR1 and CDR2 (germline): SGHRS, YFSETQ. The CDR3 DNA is TGCGCCAGCAGCTTGGAGAACAGGCGGGCAGATACGCAGTATTTT. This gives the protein CASSLENRRADTQYF.

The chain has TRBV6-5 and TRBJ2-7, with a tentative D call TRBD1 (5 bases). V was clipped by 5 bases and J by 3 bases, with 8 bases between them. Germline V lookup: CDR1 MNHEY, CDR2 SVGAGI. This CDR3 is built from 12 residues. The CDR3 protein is CASSQQDYEQYV. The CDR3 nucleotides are TGTGCCAGCAGTCAACAGGACTACGAGCAGTACGTC.

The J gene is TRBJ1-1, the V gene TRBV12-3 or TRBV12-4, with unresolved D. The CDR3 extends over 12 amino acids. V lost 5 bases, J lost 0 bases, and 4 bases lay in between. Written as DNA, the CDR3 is TGTGCCAGCAGTAGGATGAACACTGAAGCTTTCTTT. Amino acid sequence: CASSRMNTEAFF.

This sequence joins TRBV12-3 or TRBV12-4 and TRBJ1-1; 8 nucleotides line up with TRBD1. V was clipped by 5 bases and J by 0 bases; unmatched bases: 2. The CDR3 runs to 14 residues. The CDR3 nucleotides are TGTGCCAGCAGTGGGACAGGCATGAACACTGAAGCTTTCTTT. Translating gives CASSGTGMNTEAFF.

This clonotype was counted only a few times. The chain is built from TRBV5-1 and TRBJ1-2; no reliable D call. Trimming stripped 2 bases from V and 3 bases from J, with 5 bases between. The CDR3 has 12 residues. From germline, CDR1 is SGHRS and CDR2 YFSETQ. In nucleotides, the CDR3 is TGCGCCAGCAGCTTACCGGACTATGGCTACACCTTC. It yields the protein CASSLPDYGYTF.

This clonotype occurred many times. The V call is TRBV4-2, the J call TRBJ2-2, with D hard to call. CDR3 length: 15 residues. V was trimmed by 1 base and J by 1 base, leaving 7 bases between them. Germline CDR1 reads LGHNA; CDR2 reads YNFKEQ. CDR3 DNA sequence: TGTGCCAGCAGCCAAGGGGCAGGGAACACCGGGGAGCTGTTTTTT. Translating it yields CASSQGAGNTGELFF.

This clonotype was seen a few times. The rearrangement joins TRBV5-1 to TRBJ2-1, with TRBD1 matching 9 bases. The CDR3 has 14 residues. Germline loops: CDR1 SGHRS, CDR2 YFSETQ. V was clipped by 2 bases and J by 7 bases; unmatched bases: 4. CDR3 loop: CASSFGTGYNEQFF. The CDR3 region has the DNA TGCGCCAGCAGCTTCGGGACAGGGTATAATGAGCAGTTCTTC.

The CDR3 DNA follows: TGTGCCAGCAGTTACTCGGAGAGCGTGGGCACAGATACGCAGTATTTT. Translated, it gives CASSYSESVGTDTQYF. The chain is built from TRBV6-5 and TRBJ2-3; D call uncertain. Germline CDR1 MNHEY, CDR2 SVGAGI. Between the trimmed V and J ends, which lost 0 bases and 1 base, there was a span of 11 bases. This CDR3 is 16 amino acids long.

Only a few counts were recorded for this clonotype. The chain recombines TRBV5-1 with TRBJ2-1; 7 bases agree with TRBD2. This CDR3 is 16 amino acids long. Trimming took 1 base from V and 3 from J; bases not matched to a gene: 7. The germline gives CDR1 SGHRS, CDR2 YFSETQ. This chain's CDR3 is CASSLQLGLHYNEQFF. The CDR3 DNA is TGCGCCAGCAGCTTGCAACTGGGACTACACTACAATGAGCAGTTCTTC.

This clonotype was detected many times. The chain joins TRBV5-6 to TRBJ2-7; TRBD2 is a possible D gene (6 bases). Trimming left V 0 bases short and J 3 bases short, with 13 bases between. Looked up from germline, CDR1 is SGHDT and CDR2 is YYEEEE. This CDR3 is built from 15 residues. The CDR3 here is CASSLVRAGNYEQYF. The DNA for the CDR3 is TGTGCCAGCAGCTTGGTGCGTGCGGGGAACTACGAGCAGTACTTC.

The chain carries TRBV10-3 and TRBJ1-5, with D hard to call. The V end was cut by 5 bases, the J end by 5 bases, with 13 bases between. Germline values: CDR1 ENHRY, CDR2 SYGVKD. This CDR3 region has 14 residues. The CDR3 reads CAISPQRRDQPQHF. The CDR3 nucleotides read TGTGCCATCAGTCCTCAACGGAGAGATCAGCCCCAGCATTTT.

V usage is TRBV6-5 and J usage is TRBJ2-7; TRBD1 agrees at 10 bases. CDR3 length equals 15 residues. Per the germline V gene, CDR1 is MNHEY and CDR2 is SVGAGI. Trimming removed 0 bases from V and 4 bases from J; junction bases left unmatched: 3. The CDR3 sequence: CASSYSWTGGYEQYF. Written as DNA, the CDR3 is TGTGCCAGCAGTTACTCGTGGACAGGGGGTTACGAGCAGTACTTC.